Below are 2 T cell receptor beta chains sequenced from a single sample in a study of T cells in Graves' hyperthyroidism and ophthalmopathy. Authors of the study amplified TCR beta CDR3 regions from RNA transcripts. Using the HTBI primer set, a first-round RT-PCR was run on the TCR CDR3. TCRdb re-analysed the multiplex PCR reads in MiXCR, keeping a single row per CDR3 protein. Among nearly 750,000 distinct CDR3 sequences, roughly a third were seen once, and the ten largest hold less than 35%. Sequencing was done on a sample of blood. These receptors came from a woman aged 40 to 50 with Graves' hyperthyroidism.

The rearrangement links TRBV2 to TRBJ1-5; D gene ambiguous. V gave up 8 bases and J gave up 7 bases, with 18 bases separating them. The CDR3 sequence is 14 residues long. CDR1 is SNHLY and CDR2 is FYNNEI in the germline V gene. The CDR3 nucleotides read TGTGCCAGCTCACCCGGAGGACGAGGGCAGCCCCAGCATTTT. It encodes CASSPGGRGQPQHF.

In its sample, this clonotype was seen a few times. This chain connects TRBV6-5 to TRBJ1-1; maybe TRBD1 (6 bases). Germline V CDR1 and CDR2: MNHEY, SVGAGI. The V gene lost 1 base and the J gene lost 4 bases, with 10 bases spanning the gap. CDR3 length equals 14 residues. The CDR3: CASSYLEGGTEAFF. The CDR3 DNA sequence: TGTGCCAGCAGTTACTTGGAAGGGGGCACTGAAGCTTTCTTT.